This T cell receptor (beta chain) was sequenced during a study of blood T cell repertoires in COVID-19. From germline, CDR1 is SGDLS and CDR2 YYNGEE. Trimming took off 5 bases at V and 0 bases at J, with 9 bases between the two ends. The CDR3 contains 14 residues. Sequenced by immunoSEQ multiplex PCR; TCRdb stores in-frame clones only, minus some. The data show around 25,000 clones, 65% to 80% seen once. The TCR originated in a man aged 45-60 years with COVID-19, enrolled during active disease. The sequenced material came from peripheral blood. The genes are TRBV9 and TRBJ1-3, with D perhaps matching TRBD1 (6 bases). The CDR3, as DNA: TGTGCCAGCAGGAGCAGGGGCTCTGGAAACACCATATATTTT. Translation gives CASRSRGSGNTIYF.